A single sample gave rise to the 28 T cell receptor beta chains below, sequenced in a study of T cell changes during pregnancy in multiple sclerosis. Here immunoSEQ multiplex PCR was the method, and the copy in TCRdb shows in-frame clones only, minus some. This sample has 65,000 to 90,000 clones, with roughly nine tenths found just once. The specimen comprised PBMCs, sampled in the first trimester of pregnancy. The receptors come from a female donor in good health, serving as a control in a pregnancy study. Some clones in this sample may be carry-over from other donors' samples.

This clone was seen only a few times. V gene TRBV4-1 combines with J gene TRBJ2-3; 10 bases are shared with TRBD2. Germline CDR1 and CDR2: MGHRA and YSYEKL. The CDR3 consists of 17 residues. V was clipped by 1 base and J by 4 bases; unmatched bases: 8. The CDR3 protein is CASSQGSAGGRADTQYF. The CDR3 nucleotides read TGCGCCAGCAGCCAAGGGTCAGCGGGGGGGCGGGCAGATACGCAGTATTTT.

V is TRBV7-2 and J is TRBJ1-3; 8 bases agree with TRBD1. The CDR3 is 14 amino acids. Germline CDR1 reads SGHTA; CDR2 reads FQGNSA. Unmatched junction bases numbered 4, after V lost 5 bases and J lost 4 bases. The CDR3 DNA follows: TGTGCCAGCAGCCCTGGACAGGGCGGAAACACCATATATTTT. As protein: CASSPGQGGNTIYF.

The CDR3 protein is CASSQDMAGVRTGELFF. The CDR3 coding sequence is TGTGCCAGCAGCCAAGATATGGCGGGAGTAAGAACCGGGGAGCTGTTTTTT. V gene TRBV4-2 combines with J gene TRBJ2-2; 7 bases line up with TRBD2. Germline trimming cut 0 bases from V and 5 bases from J; bases unmatched to any gene: 9. This CDR3 is 17 amino acids long. CDR1 LGHNA and CDR2 YNFKEQ come from the germline V gene.

V gene TRBV5-4 combines with J gene TRBJ1-3; D is ambiguous. The CDR3 length is 16 residues. The V end was cut by 0 bases, the J end by 0 bases, with 10 bases between. CDR1 SGHNT and CDR2 YYREEE come from the germline V gene (reference sequence). The CDR3 loop is CASSLGGSHSGNTIYF. Written as DNA, the CDR3 is TGTGCCAGCAGCTTGGGTGGGAGCCACTCTGGAAACACCATATATTTT.

The chain is built from TRBV7-9 and TRBJ2-2; 11 nucleotides align to TRBD2. The CDR3 sequence is 16 residues long. Germline CDR1 SEHNR, CDR2 FQNEAQ (reference sequence). V shed 5 bases and J 6 bases; nucleotides not matched to a gene: 8. The CDR3 loop is CASSPAIAGGPGELFF. The CDR3 DNA follows: TGTGCCAGCAGCCCGGCAATAGCGGGAGGGCCCGGGGAGCTGTTTTTT. The complete variable domain, with remaining parts taken from reference TRBV7-9 and TRBJ2-2, reads DTGVSQNPRHKITKRGQNVTFRCDPISEHNRLYWYRQTLGQGPEFLTYFQNEAQLEKSRLLSDRFSAERPKGSFSTLEIQRTEQGDSAMYLCASSPAIAGGPGELFFGEGSRLTVL.

The chain combines TRBV4-1 with TRBJ2-7; D is possibly TRBD1 (6 bases). Germline lookup yields CDR1 MGHRA and CDR2 YSYEKL. The CDR3 loop spans 15 amino acids. V dropped 5 bases and J dropped 2 bases, with 16 bases sitting between them. The CDR3, as DNA: TGCGCCAGCAGCTCACCCGGGACACCACCCTACGAGCAGTACTTC. This sequence encodes CASSSPGTPPYEQYF.

The rearrangement links TRBV5-6 to TRBJ1-1; 8 bases are shared with TRBD1. The CDR3 sequence is 14 residues long. The ends lost 5 bases at V and 3 bases at J; junction bases unmatched: 6. CDR1 is SGHDT and CDR2 is YYEEEE in the germline V gene. The CDR3 DNA follows: TGTGCCAGCAGACCAGGGGGCAGGTACACTGAAGCTTTCTTT. Protein: CASRPGGRYTEAFF.

The chain recombines TRBV5-4 with TRBJ1-3, with TRBD1 as a possible D gene (5 bases). With 0 bases removed from V and 0 bases from J, the gap between germline ends came to 10 bases. CDR3 length: 16 amino acids. Germline lookup yields CDR1 SGHNT and CDR2 YYREEE (reference sequence). CDR3 protein: CASSLGGLISGNTIYF. The CDR3 coding sequence is TGTGCCAGCAGCTTGGGGGGACTAATCTCTGGAAACACCATATATTTT.

The rearrangement uses TRBV11-3 and TRBJ2-5; TRBD1 aligns across 8 bases. The CDR3 has 14 residues. J gave up 4 bases and V 5 bases, and 6 bases lay outside the gene matches. Germline V gene data show CDR1 as SGHNT and CDR2 as YENEEA. The CDR3 loop is CASSPGQGSETQYF. The CDR3 DNA is TGTGCCAGCAGCCCCGGACAGGGATCAGAGACCCAGTACTTC.

This clone was recorded only once. This CDR3 is CASSSEGLAGDEQYF. CDR3 DNA: TGTGCCAGCAGCTCAGAGGGACTAGCGGGAGACGAGCAGTACTTC. The chain recombines TRBV9 with TRBJ2-7, with 14 bases matching TRBD2. The germline V gene has CDR1 SGDLS and CDR2 YYNGEE. CDR3 length equals 15 residues. The V gene end was trimmed by 4 bases and the J gene end by 5 bases; junction bases not matched to a gene: 5.

The chain employs TRBV6-1 and TRBJ2-2; the D gene is possibly TRBD1 (6 bases). V lost 7 bases, J lost 1 base, and 10 bases lay in between. CDR3 size: 14 residues. The germline V gene encodes CDR1 MNHNS and CDR2 SASEGT. This CDR3 is CASTLTGNTGELFF. The CDR3 region has the DNA TGTGCCAGCACCCTGACAGGGAACACCGGGGAGCTGTTTTTT.

Worth noting for this clone: A read error may produce the germline difference seen at one junction end. The gene calls are TRBV5-1 and TRBJ1-6; D remains ambiguous. The CDR3 is 12 residues long. Germline CDR1 reads SGHRS; CDR2 reads YFSETQ. CDR3 sequence reads: CASSSNNSPLHF. The CDR3 bases are TGCGCCAGCAGCTCCAATAATTCACCCCTCCACTTT.

The chain has TRBV6-5 and TRBJ2-1; a weak D match, TRBD2 (6 bases). V was shortened by 0 bases and J by 12 bases, with 6 bases between the two germline ends. The CDR3 runs to 11 residues. Germline-derived CDR1 and CDR2 are MNHEY and SVGAGI. CDR3 nucleotides: TGTGCCAGCAGTTACTCCGGGAGGCAGTTCTTC. Amino acids: CASSYSGRQFF.

Concerning this clone itself: One junction end does not reproduce the germline sequence, and a read error may be involved. The chain links TRBV7-7 to TRBJ2-2, with 11 bases that match TRBD2. The CDR3 is 15 residues long. Germline V gene data show CDR1 as SSHAT and CDR2 as FNYEAQ (reference sequence). The DNA of the CDR3 is TGTGCTAGCAGCTTTAGCGGGAGGGCCGGGGGGGAGCTGTTTTTT. Its protein is CASSFSGRAGGELFF.

This chain uses TRBV19 with TRBJ2-2, with 7 bases lining up with TRBD2. The length of the CDR3 is 14 residues. Germline CDR1 and CDR2: LNHDA and SQIVND (reference sequence). V shed 5 bases, J shed 5 bases, and the junction held 5 bases outside the gene matches. The CDR3 spells CASSFASGTGELFF. CDR3 coding DNA: TGTGCCAGTAGTTTCGCTAGCGGAACCGGGGAGCTGTTTTTT.

The genes are TRBV7-9 and TRBJ2-1, with D uncertain. The CDR3 is made up of 13 amino acids. Germline V gene lookup returns CDR1 SEHNR and CDR2 FQNEAQ (reference sequence). Trimming pared 1 base from V and 10 bases from J, leaving 11 bases between. The CDR3 DNA reads TGTGCCAGCAGCTTAGTTCGTTCGGAGGAGCAGTTCTTC. Residues: CASSLVRSEEQFF.

The CDR3: CASSPRQVDSYEQYF. The CDR3 DNA is TGCGCCAGCAGCCCCCGGCAGGTCGACTCCTACGAGCAGTACTTC. The chain recombines TRBV5-1 with TRBJ2-7; D not resolved. Trimming stripped 4 bases from V and 0 bases from J, with 14 bases between. Germline CDR1 reads SGHRS; CDR2 reads YFSETQ. This CDR3 spans 15 amino acids.

V is TRBV6-5 and J is TRBJ2-3; D gene ambiguous. V shed 7 bases and J shed 5 bases, with 13 bases lying between them. This CDR3 comprises 13 residues. Germline CDR1 reads MNHEY; CDR2 reads SVGAGI. The CDR3 region has the DNA TGTGCCAGCACGGCTACTATTCGAGATACGCAGTATTTT. It translates to CASTATIRDTQYF.

This clone was recorded at least ten times. The J gene is TRBJ1-6, the V gene TRBV27; 7 bases are shared with TRBD1. CDR3 length equals 15 residues. Germline V CDR1 and CDR2: MNHEY, SMNVEV (reference sequence). Trimming removed 3 bases from V and 6 bases from J; junction bases left unmatched: 5. The CDR3 protein is CASSFSGTVNSPLHF. In DNA, the CDR3 is TGTGCCAGCAGTTTTTCCGGGACAGTTAATTCACCCCTCCACTTT.

The chain carries TRBV28 and TRBJ2-1, with 7 bases identical to TRBD2. The CDR3 is 16 amino acids. Germline V CDR1 and CDR2: MDHEN, SYDVKM. Trimming at V came to 4 bases and at J to 7 bases, leaving 13 bases not matched to a gene. The CDR3 DNA follows: TGTGCCAGCAGTTCTCTTAGCGGGCCCCGGGGGAATGAGCAGTTCTTC. As protein: CASSSLSGPRGNEQFF.

As concerns this clone: A read error may account for a junction end that differs from germline. The rearrangement joins TRBV20-1 to TRBJ2-1, with TRBD2 matching over 14 bases. The CDR3 is made up of 11 amino acids. The V gene's germline CDR1 is DFQATT and CDR2 SNEGSKA (reference sequence). CDR3 protein: CSARGGLAGVF. CDR3 nucleotide sequence: TGCAGTGCTAGAGGGGGACTAGCGGGGGTCTTC.

The chain employs TRBV7-9 and TRBJ1-1; D is undetermined. The CDR3 extends over 13 amino acids. Germline V gene sequence: CDR1 SEHNR, CDR2 FQNEAQ (reference sequence). V was shortened by 5 bases and J by 7 bases, with 14 bases between the two germline ends. The CDR3 sequence: CASSHRDNLEAFF. The CDR3, as DNA: TGTGCCAGCAGCCACCGCGATAATCTTGAAGCTTTCTTT.

The J gene is TRBJ2-1, the V gene TRBV18; perhaps TRBD1 as D (5 bases). CDR3 length: 16 amino acids. Trimming pared 1 base from V and 4 bases from J, leaving 14 bases between. Germline CDR1 reads KGHSH; CDR2 reads LQKENI. CDR3 residues: CASSPRARQLYNEQFF. The CDR3 DNA is TGTGCCAGCTCACCACGCGCCAGACAGTTATACAATGAGCAGTTCTTC. The full variable domain, in which reference TRBV18 and TRBJ2-1 provide the parts outside the CDR3, is NAGVMQNPRHLVRRRGQEARLRCSPMKGHSHVYWYRQLPEEGLKFMVYLQKENIIDESGMPKERFSAEFPKEGPSILRIQQVVRGDSAAYFCASSPRARQLYNEQFFGPGTRLTVL.

V is TRBV12-1 and J is TRBJ1-5; the table calls TRBD1, which could not be checked here. TRBV12-1 is a known pseudogene. CDR3 length: 15 residues. In DNA form, the CDR3 reads TGTGCCAGCAGCGGTTGGCTGAATAGCAATCAGCCCCAGCATTTT. Encoded protein: CASSGWLNSNQPQHF.

This clone was picked up one time. This chain joins TRBV27 and TRBJ2-1; 7 nucleotides line up with TRBD2. CDR3 length: 12 residues. V lost 5 bases and J lost 9; bases outside the gene matches: 4. Germline V gene sequence: CDR1 MNHEY, CDR2 SMNVEV (reference sequence). CDR3 in amino acids: CASSDSSGEQFF. CDR3 sequence (DNA): TGTGCCAGCAGTGACTCTAGCGGTGAGCAGTTCTTC.

The chain has TRBV29-1 and TRBJ2-2; 12 bases map to TRBD1. The CDR3 is 16 amino acids. With 4 bases clipped from V and 5 bases from J, the junction kept 8 bases outside the gene matches. CDR1 and CDR2 from the germline V gene are SQVTM and ANQGSEA. CDR3 DNA sequence: TGCAGCGTTGCCGGGACAGGGGGCTTCGGGACCGGGGAGCTGTTTTTT. Encoded protein: CSVAGTGGFGTGELFF.

The chain joins TRBV27 to TRBJ2-5; 7 nucleotides agree with TRBD2. The trim removed 5 bases at V and 5 bases at J, leaving 11 bases unmatched. The germline gives CDR1 MNHEY, CDR2 SMNVEV (reference sequence). The CDR3 consists of 15 residues. The CDR3 DNA reads TGTGCCAGCAGTCCAAATAGCGGGTGGGCGGAGACCCAGTACTTC. It yields the protein CASSPNSGWAETQYF.

This clone appeared a few times. The rearrangement links TRBV30 to TRBJ2-5; TRBD2 matches at 11 bases. Trimming cost V 8 bases and J 0 bases; bases outside gene matches: 5. Germline CDR1 and CDR2: GTSNPN and SVGIG (reference sequence). The CDR3 consists of 14 residues. CDR3 loop: CALRLAGYQETQYF. The CDR3 DNA reads TGTGCCCTAAGACTAGCGGGATACCAAGAGACCCAGTACTTC.